This TCR beta chain derives from a study of Graves' ophthalmopathy and Graves' hyperthyroidism. In germline, CDR1 is SGDLS, CDR2 YYNGEE. CDR3 length: 15 residues. V dropped 3 bases and J dropped 4; count of bases not matched to a gene: 4. Amplification from RNA transcripts yielded the TCR beta CDR3 regions. A first-round RT-PCR used HTBI primers, followed by a second-round multiplex PCR. TCRdb processed the multiplex PCR reads anew with MiXCR; each CDR3 protein has one entry. The data hold approximately 700,000 distinct CDR3 sequences, with about 38% observed a single time. This clonotype was counted ten times or more. Antigen unknown. Study-wide points: In predicting ophthalmopathy progression, the model reached 70.59% sensitivity and roughly 75% specificity.

The sample consisted of peripheral blood. This sequence was found in an adult man with Graves' ophthalmopathy. This sequence joins TRBV9 and TRBJ2-7; 13 nucleotides agree with TRBD2. CDR3 sequence: CASSALGLAGYEQYF. The CDR3 bases are TGTGCCAGCAGCGCCCTGGGACTAGCGGGATACGAGCAGTACTTC.